This T cell receptor beta chain was identified during a study of tumor and adjacent non-tumor tissue in lung cancer. For the study at large: On average, productive TCRbeta reads reached about 4.17 million per sample. Findings of the study overall: Significantly higher TCR diversity was found in tumor than normal lung.

This clonotype was recorded once. No antigen is known for it. Possible read error: a much larger clone is one base away. No cell sorting was done before RNA was extracted from the tissue. Three rounds of nested PCR, following a modified ARM-PCR protocol, produced the TCRbeta library. TCRdb analysed the multiplex PCR reads with MiXCR anew, one entry per CDR3 protein. This sample yields about 85,000 distinct CDR3 sequences, of which around two thirds are seen a single time; roughly 15% belongs to the top ten. Sequenced material: lung tumor tissue. The TCR comes from a man aged 65 to 79 with non-small cell lung cancer.

CDR3 DNA: TGCAGTGCTAGAGCCCCGGGACAGAGTTACGAGCAGTACTTC. It translates to CSARAPGQSYEQYF. J is TRBJ2-7 and V is TRBV20-1, with 7 nucleotides matching TRBD1. The germline V gene encodes CDR1 DFQATT and CDR2 SNEGSKA (reference sequence). The CDR3 is 14 amino acids. V lost 1 base to trimming and J lost 4 bases; unmatched junction nucleotides: 7.